One and the same sample provided the 11 T cell receptor beta chains below, sequenced in a study of CD8 T cells in ankylosing spondylitis. A single record per CDR3 protein comes from TCRdb applying MiXCR to the 5' RACE reads. This sample yields approximately 240,000 distinct CDR3 sequences, of which about 11% are seen a single time; roughly 2.5% belongs to the top ten. The sequenced sample was blood, either unsorted or a sorted T cell fraction (not recorded which). The origin of the receptors is a male donor with ankylosing spondylitis or in good health (not recorded which).

This clonotype was observed many times. V is TRBV6-1 and J is TRBJ2-7, with 9 bases that match TRBD1. V shed 5 bases and J 3 bases; nucleotides not matched to a gene: 5. Germline V CDR1 and CDR2: MNHNS, SASEGT. This CDR3 has 14 amino acids. The CDR3 reads CASSMDRGFYEQYF. In DNA, the CDR3 is TGTGCCAGCAGTATGGACAGGGGATTCTACGAGCAGTACTTC.

The chain is built from TRBV12-1 and TRBJ2-5; the D call of TRBD2 is as the table states it, not checked on the DNA. TRBV12-1 corresponds to a pseudogene. The CDR3 contains 16 residues. CDR3 bases: TGTGCCAGCAGCTTTGGAGTTCTAGCGGGAGAAGAGACCCAGTACTTC. Translated: CASSFGVLAGEETQYF.

This clonotype has ten or more counts. CDR3 residues: CASSTPSVSYEQYF. The CDR3 bases are TGTGCCAGCAGCACACCATCGGTCTCCTACGAGCAGTACTTC. The genes are TRBV7-6 and TRBJ2-7; D gene unclear. This CDR3 is 14 amino acids long. The V end lost 5 bases, the J end lost 0 bases, and 11 bases lay between the germline ends. Germline lookup yields CDR1 SGHVS and CDR2 FNYEAQ.

This clonotype has at least ten counts. The J gene is TRBJ1-6, the V gene TRBV28, with D perhaps TRBD1 (6 bases). Between the trimmed V and J ends, which lost 2 bases and 6 bases, there was a span of 8 bases. Per the germline V gene, CDR1 is MDHEN and CDR2 is SYDVKM. CDR3 length equals 14 residues. The CDR3 sequence: CASSLEGGNSPLHF. The CDR3 nucleotides read TGTGCCAGCAGTTTAGAAGGGGGTAATTCACCCCTCCACTTT.

This clonotype came up many times. This chain uses TRBV10-3 with TRBJ1-3, with D possibly matching TRBD1 (5 bases). Germline V gives CDR1 ENHRY, CDR2 SYGVKD. Trimming removed 6 bases from V and 0 bases from J, with 9 bases in between. This CDR3 region has 14 residues. CDR3 nucleotide sequence: TGTGCCATCAGGGAGGGGACCTCTGGAAACACCATATATTTT. This translates into CAIREGTSGNTIYF.

This clonotype was seen many times. This rearrangement joins TRBV6-5 to TRBJ2-7; 11 bases fit TRBD2. The V gene end was trimmed by 3 bases and the J gene end by 6 bases; junction bases not matched to a gene: 13. There are 17 residues in the CDR3. The germline V gene encodes CDR1 MNHEY and CDR2 SVGAGI. The chain's CDR3 is CASSYELAGGSSREQYF. The CDR3 DNA reads as TGTGCCAGCAGTTATGAGCTAGCGGGAGGTTCTTCCCGCGAGCAGTACTTC.

This clonotype was counted ten times or more. The chain joins TRBV25-1 to TRBJ2-7; D gene ambiguous. From germline, CDR1 is MGHDK and CDR2 SYGVNS. Deletions cut 6 bases from V and 0 bases from J, with 12 bases between. The CDR3 is made up of 14 amino acids. The CDR3 reads CASRAPYSSYEQYF. The CDR3 region has the DNA TGTGCCAGCAGAGCCCCTTACTCCTCCTACGAGCAGTACTTC.

As for this clonotype: This clone may be a read error of a much larger clone one base away. CDR3 DNA: TGTGCCATCAGCGTGGCCCCAAATCAAGAGACCCAGTACTTC. It specifies CAISVAPNQETQYF. The rearrangement joins TRBV10-3 to TRBJ2-5; no firm D call. The CDR3 runs to 14 residues. Germline V gives CDR1 ENHRY, CDR2 SYGVKD. Trimming took off 6 bases at V and 2 bases at J, with 13 bases between the two ends.

Points on this clonotype: Since a much larger clone is just one base distant, this may be a read error. The rearrangement links TRBV11-2 to TRBJ1-1, with D perhaps TRBD1 (6 bases). Trimming took off 4 bases at V and 4 bases at J, with 16 bases between the two ends. This CDR3 comprises 15 residues. Per germline, CDR1 SGHAT and CDR2 FQNNGV. The chain's CDR3 is CASSSVRGQSTEAFF. In DNA form, the CDR3 reads TGTGCCAGCAGCTCTGTTCGGGGGCAGAGCACTGAAGCTTTCTTT.

This clonotype was recorded at least ten times. The rearrangement joins TRBV12-3 or TRBV12-4 to TRBJ2-2, with D maybe TRBD2 (6 bases). The V end lost 7 bases, the J end lost 5 bases, and 17 bases lay between the germline ends. The CDR3 covers 15 residues. The CDR3 DNA sequence: TGTGCCAGCACCTCGCGGGGTGGAGTTACCGGGGAGCTGTTTTTT. This translates into CASTSRGGVTGELFF.

This clonotype came up many times. The J gene is TRBJ2-7, the V gene TRBV12-3 or TRBV12-4; tentatively, D is TRBD1 (5 bases). This CDR3 has 13 residues. V was clipped by 4 bases and J by 2 bases, with 9 bases between them. The CDR3: CASSYQGTYEQYF. The CDR3 nucleotides read TGTGCCAGCAGTTATCAGGGAACCTACGAGCAGTACTTC.